This T cell receptor beta chain stems from a study of pediatric ulcerative colitis. Notes on the study in general: Two rectal CDR3 clonotypes occurred in all ulcerative colitis patients.

Profiling relied on immunoSEQ multiplex PCR, and the TCRdb table lists in-frame clones only, not all of them. The data contain 15,000 to 20,000 clones, 70% to 80% of them singletons. CDR1 is MDHEN, CDR2 SYDVKM, per germline. Losses at the gene ends were 5 bases for V and 3 bases for J; bases not matched to a gene: 5. The CDR3 contains 14 residues. Remarks on this clone: Its cognate antigen is unknown.

During colonoscopy, one to two rectal pinch biopsies were collected. V and J are TRBV28 and TRBJ2-7, with TRBD1 identical over 9 bases. The receptor was derived from a boy between 10 and 17 years old with moderate ulcerative colitis. The sample taken for sequencing was gut tissue. Here the CDR3 DNA reads TGTGCCAGCAGTCCAAGACAGGGGGTCTACGAGCAGTACTTC. As protein: CASSPRQGVYEQYF.